Below, 26 T cell receptor beta chains from the same sample are listed, as sequenced in a study of T cells in Graves' hyperthyroidism and ophthalmopathy. The TCR beta CDR3 regions underwent amplification using RNA transcripts as the source. The HTBI set primed first-round TCR CDR3 RT-PCR. TCRdb analysed the multiplex PCR reads with MiXCR anew, one entry per CDR3 protein. The sample yields about 760,000 distinct CDR3 sequences, roughly 32% seen once. Specimen: blood. These receptors came from a woman in her forties with Graves' hyperthyroidism.

This clonotype was seen repeatedly, ten times or more. V and J are TRBV15 and TRBJ1-1, with D perhaps TRBD1 (5 bases). V was shortened by 1 base and J by 0 bases, with 9 bases between the two germline ends. The germline CDR1 and CDR2 sequences are LNHNV and YYDKDF (reference sequence). The CDR3 totals 15 residues. As DNA, the CDR3 is TGTGCCACCAGCAGAGCAGGAGGGGTGAACACTGAAGCTTTCTTT. It is translated as CATSRAGGVNTEAFF.

The sample holds one count of this clonotype. This chain joins TRBV29-1 and TRBJ2-5; weak D call: TRBD2 (7 bases). V was shortened by 3 bases and J by 5 bases, with 16 bases between the two germline ends. The CDR3 contains 14 residues. Germline V gene data show CDR1 as SQVTM and CDR2 as ANQGSEA. Here the CDR3 reads CSVDDGGPRETQYF. The CDR3 DNA follows: TGCAGCGTTGACGACGGGGGGCCACGGGAGACCCAGTACTTC.

This clonotype was counted a few times. The chain is built from TRBV12-3 or TRBV12-4 and TRBJ2-5; a weak D match, TRBD1 (5 bases). Trimming left V 1 base short and J 4 bases short, with 10 bases between. This CDR3 contains 14 residues. The CDR3 protein is CASSLVPGRETQYF. The CDR3 region has the DNA TGTGCCAGCAGTTTAGTTCCAGGGCGAGAGACCCAGTACTTC.

This clonotype was counted once. Its ends do not fully match the called genes, so a read error is possible. The CDR3: CSVGGSGTSGGADPYGQYF. CDR3 sequence (DNA): TGCAGCGTGGGGGGATCCGGGACTAGCGGGGGCGCGGACCCCTACGGGCAGTACTTC. The chain employs TRBV29-1 and TRBJ2-7, with TRBD2 matching over 14 bases. The CDR3 runs 19 residues. Per the germline V gene, CDR1 is SQVTM and CDR2 is ANQGSEA.

This clonotype was counted between two and nine times. The genes are TRBV5-6 and TRBJ1-3; tentative D call: TRBD1 (6 bases). V dropped 4 bases and J dropped 2 bases, with 13 bases sitting between them. Germline V gene sequence: CDR1 SGHDT, CDR2 YYEEEE. The CDR3 spans 15 residues. The CDR3 loop is CASSPTTGPGNTIYF. CDR3 DNA: TGTGCCAGCAGCCCGACGACAGGTCCTGGAAACACCATATATTTT.

V usage is TRBV10-3 and J usage is TRBJ2-1; D gene uncertain. The germline V gene encodes CDR1 ENHRY and CDR2 SYGVKD. The V gene lost 11 bases and the J gene lost 5 bases, with 19 bases spanning the gap. The CDR3 extends over 14 amino acids. The CDR3 sequence is CASISGIVHNEQFF. The CDR3 DNA follows: TGTGCCTCTATTAGTGGCATAGTACACAATGAGCAGTTCTTC.

The V gene is TRBV10-3, the J gene TRBJ2-2, with 13 bases matching TRBD2. Looked up from germline, CDR1 is ENHRY and CDR2 is SYGVKD. The CDR3 covers 16 residues. The V and J ends lost 11 bases and 9 bases, in that order; junction bases with no gene match: 15. Here the CDR3 DNA reads TGTGCCGTTAAATGGACTAGCGGGAGTTTGGGCCGGGAGCTGTTTTTT. It translates to CAVKWTSGSLGRELFF.

To note about this clonotype: This sequence may be a read error, since a much larger clone differs from it by one base. CDR3 sequence (DNA): TGTGCCAGCAGCTCCCCCGGGAGCGAAAAACCGTTTTTT. It specifies CASSSPGSEKPFF. The chain uses TRBV11-2 and TRBJ1-4; D gene uncertain. Germline CDR1 reads SGHAT; CDR2 reads FQNNGV. The CDR3 contains 13 residues.

The chain employs TRBV5-5 and TRBJ1-6; D may be TRBD1 (5 bases). Between the trimmed V and J ends, which lost 4 bases and 15 bases, there was a span of 14 bases. Germline V gene data show CDR1 as SGHKS and CDR2 as YYEKEE (reference sequence). CDR3 length: 12 residues. In DNA, the CDR3 is TGTGCCAGCAGCCCCGACAGTCATGTCCTCCACTTT. Translation gives CASSPDSHVLHF.

Ten or more counts support this clonotype. V gene TRBV7-2 combines with J gene TRBJ2-7; 8 bases map to TRBD1. This CDR3 has 13 residues. The V segment lost 5 bases and the J segment 7 bases; nucleotides outside the gene matches: 7. Germline V gene data show CDR1 as SGHTA and CDR2 as FQGNSA. CDR3 nucleotide sequence: TGTGCCAGCAGCCGACAGGGGCTCGTGGAGCAGTACTTC. This translates into CASSRQGLVEQYF.

In the case of this clonotype: Because the CDR3 is missing its conserved closing phenylalanine or tryptophan, this is likely a read error. The DNA is omitted, as the CDR3 cannot be located on it reliably, and the CDR3 follows TCRdb's listing. The chain has TRBV7-9 and TRBJ2-5; the table calls TRBD1, which could not be checked here. The CDR3 is 9 residues long, counting both termini. Germline V gene lookup returns CDR1 SEHNR and CDR2 FQNEAQ (reference sequence). The CDR3 reads CASRTTVGG.

The chain carries TRBV5-6 and TRBJ1-1; D gene uncertain. V lost 3 bases and J lost 0, with 9 bases in between. CDR1 is SGHDT, CDR2 YYEEEE, per germline. The CDR3 extends over 14 amino acids. The CDR3 coding sequence is TGTGCCAGCAGCTACCGGGCCTTGAACACTGAAGCTTTCTTT. Its protein is CASSYRALNTEAFF.

There are many counts of this clonotype. The chain combines TRBV7-9 with TRBJ1-1, with 8 bases identical to TRBD1. V was clipped by 4 bases and J by 6 bases; unmatched bases: 4. Per the germline V gene, CDR1 is SEHNR and CDR2 is FQNEAQ (reference sequence). CDR3 size: 13 residues. CDR3 sequence: CASSWTGTAEAFF. The CDR3, as DNA: TGTGCCAGCAGCTGGACAGGGACCGCTGAAGCTTTCTTT. The full variable domain, rest sourced from reference TRBV7-9 and TRBJ1-1, is DTGVSQNPRHKITKRGQNVTFRCDPISEHNRLYWYRQTLGQGPEFLTYFQNEAQLEKSRLLSDRFSAERPKGSFSTLEIQRTEQGDSAMYLCASSWTGTAEAFFGQGTRLTVV.

This clonotype was recorded only once. The chain combines TRBV7-2 with TRBJ2-5, with 7 bases fitting TRBD2. The ends lost 5 bases at V and 5 bases at J; junction bases unmatched: 11. The CDR3 runs 15 residues. Looked up from germline, CDR1 is SGHTA and CDR2 is FQGNSA. This chain's CDR3 is CASSPDGGTRETQYF. In nucleotides, the CDR3 is TGTGCCAGCAGCCCCGACGGGGGGACCCGGGAGACCCAGTACTTC.

The rearrangement uses TRBV19 and TRBJ1-6; 7 bases fit TRBD1. This CDR3 spans 14 amino acids. J was trimmed by 8 bases and V by 7 bases; bases with no gene match: 8. CDR1 and CDR2 from the germline V gene are LNHDA and SQIVND (reference sequence). CDR3 in DNA: TGTGCCAGTACATCGACAGGGAGATATTCACCCCTCCACTTT. This encodes CASTSTGRYSPLHF.

This clonotype was picked up many times. V gene TRBV10-3 combines with J gene TRBJ1-2; possibly TRBD1 for D (6 bases). The CDR3 runs to 15 residues. V lost 7 bases and J lost 3, with 18 bases in between. CDR1 and CDR2 from the germline V gene are ENHRY and SYGVKD. Here the CDR3 DNA reads TGTGCCATCAATGAAGAGCAGGACAGCGACTATGGCTACACCTTC. This sequence encodes CAINEEQDSDYGYTF.

This clonotype was seen a few times. This sequence joins TRBV5-5 and TRBJ2-7; TRBD1 matches 8 bases. Germline V lookup: CDR1 SGHKS, CDR2 YYEKEE (reference sequence). V shed 4 bases, J shed 2 bases, and the junction held 8 bases outside the gene matches. The CDR3 sequence is 15 residues long. CDR3 loop: CASSGRTGNTYEQYF. The CDR3 region has the DNA TGTGCCAGCAGCGGAAGGACAGGGAACACCTACGAGCAGTACTTC.

Regarding this clonotype: Given a much more abundant clone one base away, this may be a read error. The chain carries TRBV7-3 and TRBJ1-1, with D tentatively TRBD1 (5 bases). The germline V and J ends were trimmed by 5 bases and 6 bases, with 16 bases remaining between them. The CDR3 is made up of 14 amino acids. Germline loops: CDR1 SGHTA, CDR2 FQGTGA. CDR3 sequence: CASSQGGLGAEAFF. DNA for the CDR3: TGTGCCAGCAGCCAGGGCGGGCTCGGGGCTGAAGCTTTCTTT.

This clonotype has at least ten counts. The chain couples TRBV7-3 to TRBJ1-6, with 7 bases aligning to TRBD1. Germline-derived CDR1 and CDR2 are SGHTA and FQGTGA. The CDR3 runs to 15 residues. Germline trimming cut 6 bases from V and 7 bases from J; bases unmatched to any gene: 9. The CDR3 DNA sequence: TGTGCCAGCAGGAGACCGGGACAGAGAAATTCACCCCTCCACTTT. Its translation: CASRRPGQRNSPLHF. The full variable domain, in which reference TRBV7-3 and TRBJ1-6 provide the parts outside the CDR3, is GAGVSQTPSNKVTEKGKYVELRCDPISGHTALYWYRQSLGQGPEFLIYFQGTGAADDSGLPNDRFFAVRPEGSVSTLKIQRTERGDSAVYLCASRRPGQRNSPLHFGNGTRLTVT.

This clonotype came up a few times. This chain connects TRBV19 to TRBJ2-7, with 7 bases aligning to TRBD2. CDR1 is LNHDA, CDR2 SQIVND, per germline (reference sequence). Trimming removed 0 bases from V and 0 bases from J; junction bases left unmatched: 5. The CDR3 covers 16 residues. The CDR3 sequence: CASSIEGGDGSYEQYF. The CDR3 nucleotides read TGTGCCAGTAGTATAGAGGGGGGGGACGGCTCCTACGAGCAGTACTTC.

This clonotype was detected ten times or more. This chain connects TRBV12-3 or TRBV12-4 to TRBJ1-6, with no clear D. V dropped 3 bases and J dropped 10 bases, with 10 bases sitting between them. This CDR3 has 13 residues. In nucleotides, the CDR3 is TGTGCCAGCAGTTTTTTGAGGGAGTCACCCCTCCACTTT. Translating gives CASSFLRESPLHF.

The V call is TRBV5-8, the J call TRBJ1-2; D remains unclear. Germline CDR1 reads SGHTS; CDR2 reads YDEGEE. The ends were cut back, 0 bases at V and 7 bases at J, with 13 bases in the middle. The CDR3 consists of 14 residues. The chain's CDR3 is CASSLVLAEGGYTF. The CDR3 coding sequence is TGTGCCAGCAGCTTGGTTCTCGCTGAGGGTGGCTACACCTTC.

This clonotype came up many times. The rearrangement links TRBV7-2 to TRBJ1-1, with D possibly TRBD1 on 5 matching bases. The germline CDR1 and CDR2 sequences are SGHTA and FQGNSA. V lost 5 bases and J 0 bases, leaving 13 bases between the germline ends. The CDR3 runs to 15 residues. CDR3: CASSPPQGLNTEAFF. The CDR3 region has the DNA TGTGCCAGCAGCCCGCCCCAGGGACTGAACACTGAAGCTTTCTTT.

This clonotype was observed a single time. The V gene is TRBV18, the J gene TRBJ1-1; D perhaps matches TRBD1 (5 bases). V was clipped by 0 bases and J by 0 bases, with 14 bases between them. CDR1 is KGHSH, CDR2 LQKENI, per germline. The CDR3 has 17 amino acids. CDR3 DNA: TGTGCCAGCTCACCACCCCTCCGGGGGGTCCTGAACACTGAAGCTTTCTTT. Translating gives CASSPPLRGVLNTEAFF. Variable domain in full (rest from reference TRBV18 and TRBJ1-1): NAGVMQNPRHLVRRRGQEARLRCSPMKGHSHVYWYRQLPEEGLKFMVYLQKENIIDESGMPKERFSAEFPKEGPSILRIQQVVRGDSAAYFCASSPPLRGVLNTEAFFGQGTRLTVV.

This chain joins TRBV2 and TRBJ1-3; D perhaps matches TRBD1 (5 bases). CDR1 is SNHLY, CDR2 FYNNEI, per germline. The V gene lost 8 bases and the J gene lost 0 bases, with 11 bases spanning the gap. CDR3 length: 14 amino acids. This chain's CDR3 is CASEEGFSGNTIYF. The DNA for the CDR3 is TGTGCCAGCGAGGAGGGGTTCTCTGGAAACACCATATATTTT.

This clonotype showed up many times. V gene TRBV7-9 combines with J gene TRBJ2-7, with 11 bases identical to TRBD2. J lost 6 bases, V lost 4 bases, and 17 bases had no gene match. CDR3 length equals 18 residues. Germline V gene data show CDR1 as SEHNR and CDR2 as FQNEAQ (reference sequence). The CDR3 region has the DNA TGTGCCAGCAGCTCTTTTAGCGGGAGGGCCTCGGCTACTCGCGAGCAGTACTTC. Protein: CASSSFSGRASATREQYF.